The 20 T cell receptor beta chains presented below share a single source sample, sequenced in a study of shared clonotypes between healthy human individuals. TCRdb keeps only in-frame clones here, not all; method: immunoSEQ multiplex PCR. Seen here are around 510,000 clones, around 96% observed once, and the top ten hold 0.05% to 0.07%. Sequenced: naive CD4+ T cells sorted from blood. This sample's subset: CD45RA+ positively selected. All receptors come from a woman aged 25 to 45 in good health.

In its sample, this clone was seen once. The chain is built from TRBV29-1 and TRBJ1-1; 11 nucleotides align to TRBD1. Germline CDR1 reads SQVTM; CDR2 reads ANQGSEA. The CDR3 is made up of 13 amino acids. The V and J ends lost 7 bases and 1 base, in that order; junction bases with no gene match: 2. For the CDR3, the DNA is TGCAGCGCGGACAGGGGGCGGAACACTGAAGCTTTCTTT. Protein product: CSADRGRNTEAFF. The complete variable domain, with remaining parts taken from reference TRBV29-1 and TRBJ1-1, reads SAVISQKPSRDICQRGTSLTIQCQVDSQVTMMFWYRQQPGQSLTLIATANQGSEATYESGFVIDKFPISRPNLTFSTLTVSNMSPEDSSIYLCSADRGRNTEAFFGQGTRLTVV.

This rearrangement joins TRBV6-5 to TRBJ2-5; the D is unclear. V lost 11 bases to trimming and J lost 4 bases, with 11 bases between them. Per the germline V gene, CDR1 is MNHEY and CDR2 is SVGAGI. The CDR3 has 11 residues. CDR3 protein: CAASGGETQYF. CDR3 DNA: TGTGCCGCGTCTGGTGGAGAGACCCAGTACTTC.

The chain recombines TRBV19 with TRBJ2-1; D is possibly TRBD2 (6 bases). Germline CDR1 and CDR2: LNHDA and SQIVND (reference sequence). This CDR3 region has 14 residues. The V and J ends lost 5 bases and 3 bases respectively, with 11 bases between them. In DNA form, the CDR3 reads TGTGCCAGTAGTGATGACGGGAGCTACAATGAGCAGTTCTTC. Translating it yields CASSDDGSYNEQFF. The entire variable domain, with the rest obtained from reference TRBV19 and TRBJ2-1, is as follows: DGGITQSPKYLFRKEGQNVTLSCEQNLNHDAMYWYRQDPGQGLRLIYYSQIVNDFQKGDIAEGYSVSREKKESFPLTVTSAQKNPTAFYLCASSDDGSYNEQFFGPGTRLTVL.

This clone was found a few times. The CDR3 spells CASSLDYEQYF. The CDR3 DNA reads as TGTGCCAGCAGCTTGGACTACGAGCAGTACTTC. The chain has TRBV11-2 and TRBJ2-7; no clear D gene. Looked up from germline, CDR1 is SGHAT and CDR2 is FQNNGV. V dropped 3 bases and J dropped 3 bases, with 3 bases sitting between them. The CDR3 has 11 residues.

This clone was seen only a few times. The gene calls are TRBV19 and TRBJ1-5; TRBD1 might be the D (5 bases). Germline CDR1 reads LNHDA; CDR2 reads SQIVND (reference sequence). CDR3 length: 14 amino acids. Trimming stripped 2 bases from V and 4 bases from J, with 9 bases between. The CDR3 loop is CASSIQGDNQPQHF. The CDR3 region has the DNA TGTGCCAGTAGTATACAGGGCGATAATCAGCCCCAGCATTTT.

V gene TRBV5-4 combines with J gene TRBJ2-5, with D possibly TRBD2 on 6 matching bases. This CDR3 has 14 amino acids. CDR1 and CDR2 (germline): SGHNT, YYREEE (reference sequence). The ends were cut back, 0 bases at V and 2 bases at J, with 8 bases in the middle. The CDR3 loop reads CASSLGTIQETQYF. For the CDR3, the DNA is TGTGCCAGCAGCTTGGGGACTATTCAAGAGACCCAGTACTTC.

The V gene is TRBV7-2, the J gene TRBJ2-1, with 14 bases matching TRBD2. The germline gives CDR1 SGHTA, CDR2 FQGNSA. The CDR3 contains 18 residues. J was trimmed by 1 base and V by 10 bases; bases with no gene match: 12. The CDR3 sequence is CATPPRTSGRLSYNEQFF. The CDR3, as DNA: TGTGCCACCCCGCCGAGGACTAGCGGGAGGTTGTCCTACAATGAGCAGTTCTTC.

The chain uses TRBV11-2 and TRBJ2-6; no clear D. The CDR3 covers 15 residues. Germline loops: CDR1 SGHAT, CDR2 FQNNGV. V dropped 1 base and J dropped 0 bases, with 4 bases sitting between them. CDR3 loop: CASSLGNSGANVLTF. CDR3 in DNA: TGTGCCAGCAGCTTAGGTAACTCTGGGGCCAACGTCCTGACTTTC.

The rearrangement links TRBV15 to TRBJ2-3, with D possibly matching TRBD2 (5 bases). CDR1 and CDR2 (germline): LNHNV, YYDKDF (reference sequence). V gave up 1 base and J gave up 0 bases, with 8 bases separating them. The CDR3 length is 15 residues. CDR3 loop: CATSRGERSTDTQYF. The CDR3 nucleotides read TGTGCCACCAGCAGAGGCGAGCGGAGCACAGATACGCAGTATTTT.

The chain carries TRBV7-9 and TRBJ2-7; the match to TRBD2 covers 7 bases. CDR1 and CDR2 from the germline V gene are SEHNR and FQNEAQ (reference sequence). V gave up 5 bases and J gave up 4 bases; unmatched junction bases: 8. This CDR3 region has 14 residues. In DNA form, the CDR3 reads TGTGCCAGCAGCCCCCCCGCGGGAGTGTACGAGCAGTACTTC. Translated: CASSPPAGVYEQYF.

This clone has only one observation. The genes are TRBV4-1 and TRBJ2-1; 8 nucleotides agree with TRBD2. The length of the CDR3 is 18 residues. Germline trimming cut 2 bases from V and 4 bases from J; bases unmatched to any gene: 13. CDR1 and CDR2 (germline): MGHRA, YSYEKL. CDR3 DNA: TGCGCCAGCAGCCAACAGATAGCGGGAATCACCAATTACAATGAGCAGTTCTTC. It is translated as CASSQQIAGITNYNEQFF.

The chain links TRBV11-3 to TRBJ2-2; D gene uncertain. The CDR3 runs to 15 residues. Deletions cut 3 bases from V and 5 bases from J, with 13 bases between. Germline CDR1 reads SGHNT; CDR2 reads YENEEA. CDR3 nucleotide sequence: TGTGCCAGCAGCTTCGGGTCCGCTGGGACCGGGGAGCTGTTTTTT. Translated: CASSFGSAGTGELFF.

This sequence joins TRBV5-1 and TRBJ1-5, with D unclear. Trimming stripped 2 bases from V and 3 bases from J, with 9 bases between. Per the germline V gene, CDR1 is SGHRS and CDR2 is YFSETQ. The CDR3 totals 14 residues. In DNA form, the CDR3 reads TGCGCCAGCAGCTTTAGCGGAGACAATCAGCCCCAGCATTTT. The encoded protein is CASSFSGDNQPQHF.

The chain carries TRBV11-2 and TRBJ2-7; D is perhaps TRBD2 (6 bases). Germline V CDR1 and CDR2: SGHAT, FQNNGV. This CDR3 has 16 amino acids. The V end was cut by 6 bases, the J end by 3 bases, with 21 bases between. As DNA, the CDR3 is TGTGCCAGCAGATCCCCCTTTGCGGGGACTGTCTACGAGCAGTACTTC. This translates into CASRSPFAGTVYEQYF. Using reference TRBV11-2 and TRBJ2-7 for the parts outside the CDR3, the full variable domain is EAGVAQSPRYKIIEKRQSVAFWCNPISGHATLYWYQQILGQGPKLLIQFQNNGVVDDSQLPKDRFSAERLKGVDSTLKIQPAKLEDSAVYLCASRSPFAGTVYEQYFGPGTRLTVT.

The CDR3 reads CASSLALSGKADTQYF. The CDR3, as DNA: TGTGCCAGCAGCTTAGCGCTGAGCGGGAAAGCAGATACGCAGTATTTT. The chain couples TRBV7-6 to TRBJ2-3, with 7 bases fitting TRBD2. The CDR3 has 16 residues. Germline V gene lookup returns CDR1 SGHVS and CDR2 FNYEAQ. The V gene end was trimmed by 0 bases and the J gene end by 4 bases; junction bases not matched to a gene: 7.

V is TRBV19 and J is TRBJ2-3; TRBD2 agrees at 10 bases. Germline values: CDR1 LNHDA, CDR2 SQIVND (reference sequence). The CDR3 is made up of 15 amino acids. The V and J ends lost 1 base and 4 bases, in that order; junction bases with no gene match: 2. Written as DNA, the CDR3 is TGTGCCAGTAGTATAGGGACTAGCGGCGCAGATACGCAGTATTTT. As protein: CASSIGTSGADTQYF.

The gene calls are TRBV10-3 and TRBJ1-6; D not certain. With 0 bases removed from V and 4 bases from J, the gap between germline ends came to 7 bases. The germline V gene encodes CDR1 ENHRY and CDR2 SYGVKD. The CDR3 is made up of 15 amino acids. The CDR3 sequence is CAISESGSYNSPLHF. Here the CDR3 DNA reads TGTGCCATCAGTGAGTCGGGGTCTTATAATTCACCCCTCCACTTT.

The chain uses TRBV5-1 and TRBJ2-2; weak D call: TRBD2 (5 bases). The V end was cut by 2 bases, the J end by 1 base, with 9 bases between. Germline V gene lookup returns CDR1 SGHRS and CDR2 YFSETQ. The length of the CDR3 is 15 residues. The CDR3 DNA is TGCGCCAGCAGCTTCCGAGCGGAGAACACCGGGGAGCTGTTTTTT. As protein: CASSFRAENTGELFF.

This sequence joins TRBV10-3 and TRBJ2-1, with 12 bases matching TRBD2. CDR1 ENHRY and CDR2 SYGVKD come from the germline V gene. V was pared by 7 bases and J by 7 bases, with 8 bases of the junction left unmatched. The CDR3 sequence is 15 residues long. CDR3 amino acids: CAITRTSGNKNEQFF. The CDR3 DNA reads TGTGCCATCACCAGGACTAGCGGGAATAAAAATGAGCAGTTCTTC.

The chain recombines TRBV2 with TRBJ2-2; TRBD1 aligns across 8 bases. The V gene end was trimmed by 4 bases and the J gene end by 7 bases; junction bases not matched to a gene: 8. The CDR3 loop spans 15 amino acids. Germline-derived CDR1 and CDR2 are SNHLY and FYNNEI. CDR3 loop: CASSVGRGRYGELFF. CDR3 sequence (DNA): TGTGCCAGCAGTGTGGGCAGGGGGCGATACGGGGAGCTGTTTTTT.